The present entry profiles one T cell receptor (beta chain) with its context. The source of the sample is a study of OX40 agonist ivuxolimab in advanced cancers. The repertoire was sequenced with immunoSEQ multiplex PCR; TCRdb's copy has only in-frame clones and lacks some. In the table there are about 110,000 clones, more than 85% of which are singletons. The V segment lost 4 bases and the J segment 1 base; nucleotides outside the gene matches: 3. CDR3 length: 15 residues. CDR1 MNHNS and CDR2 SASEGT come from the germline V gene. This TCR was sampled from an adult with an advanced solid tumor such as melanoma, head and neck, liver or kidney cancer. This specimen consisted of CD4+ or CD8+ T cells sorted from blood, obtained in a trial of the OX40 agonist ivuxolimab. The rearrangement links TRBV6-1 to TRBJ2-3, with 9 bases identical to TRBD2. As DNA, the CDR3 is TGTGCCAGCAGTGCCTTAGCGGGGGGCACAGATACGCAGTATTTT. It translates to CASSALAGGTDTQYF.